This T cell receptor beta chain derives from a study of T cell responses to AZD1222 COVID-19 vaccine. Germline CDR1 and CDR2: SGHNT and YENEEA. This CDR3 is built from 13 residues. With 4 bases removed from V and 2 bases from J, the gap between germline ends came to 9 bases. Clones were sequenced by immunoSEQ multiplex PCR, and TCRdb holds only the in-frame ones, with some missing. Here the sample spans 25,000 to 30,000 clones, about 93% being singletons. This clone has more than one count but fewer than ten. The TCR comes from an adult in good health. The chain has TRBV11-3 and TRBJ2-7; D remains unclear. Here the sequenced sample was peripheral blood, taken on day 0 of AZD1222 vaccination. This CDR3 is CASSYGRTYEQYF. In DNA form, the CDR3 reads TGTGCCAGCAGCTACGGACGGACCTACGAGCAGTACTTC.